This TCR beta chain was sequenced for a study of blood T cell repertoires in COVID-19. Study summary: Sites across the United States, Italy and Spain contributed samples from acute and convalescent COVID-19.

Per the authors' pipeline: Reference gene primer amplification yielded estimated nucleated cell counts. Produced via immunoSEQ multiplex PCR; TCRdb's table is partial and in-frame only. From that table come the V and J calls and clone size; the DNA was used to work out D and trimming. The data contain fewer than 350,000 clones, approximately 89% of them singletons. V was cut by 6 bases and J by 4 bases, with 7 bases left in between. CDR1 and CDR2 (germline): MDHEN, SYDVKM. The CDR3 has 12 amino acids. As for this clone: This CDR3 is also generated by other DNA sequences in the sample.

Seattle cases were enrolled at active infection and followed longitudinally. The specimen sequenced was peripheral blood. The chain is built from TRBV28 and TRBJ1-5, with no clear D. The receptor comes from a woman aged 25 to 39 with COVID-19, enrolled during active disease. CDR3 nucleotide sequence: TGTGCCAGCAGCCCTTTTAATCAGCCCCAGCATTTT. Its translation: CASSPFNQPQHF.